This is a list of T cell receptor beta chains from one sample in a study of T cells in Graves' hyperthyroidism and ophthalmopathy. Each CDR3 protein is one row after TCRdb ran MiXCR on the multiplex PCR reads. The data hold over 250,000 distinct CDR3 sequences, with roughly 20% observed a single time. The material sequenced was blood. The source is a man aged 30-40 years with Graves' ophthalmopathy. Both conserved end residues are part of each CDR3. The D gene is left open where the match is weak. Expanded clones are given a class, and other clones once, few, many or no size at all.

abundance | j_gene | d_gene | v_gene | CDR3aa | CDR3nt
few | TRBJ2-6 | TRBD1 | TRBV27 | CASHILGTGVSGANVLTF | TGTGCCAGCCACATACTCGGGACAGGAGTCTCTGGGGCCAACGTCCTGACTTTC
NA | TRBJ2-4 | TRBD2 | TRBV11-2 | CASSSLSSGVFKNIQYF | TGTGCCAGCAGCTCCTTGAGTAGCGGGGTGTTCAAAAACATTCAGTACTTC
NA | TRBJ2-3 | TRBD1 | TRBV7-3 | CASSLNRGLGTDTQYF | TGTGCCAGCAGCCTCAACAGGGGGCTTGGCACAGATACGCAGTATTTT
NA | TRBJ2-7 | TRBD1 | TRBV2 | CASSSPGAGGYEQYF | TGTGCCAGCAGCTCCCCCGGGGCAGGGGGCTACGAGCAGTACTTC
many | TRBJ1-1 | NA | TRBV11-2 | CASSFQERNTEAFF | TGTGCCAGCAGCTTTCAGGAAAGGAACACTGAAGCTTTCTTT
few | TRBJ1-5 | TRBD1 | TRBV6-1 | CASRRRTGPDQPQHF | TGTGCCAGCAGGCGAAGGACAGGCCCGGATCAGCCCCAGCATTTT
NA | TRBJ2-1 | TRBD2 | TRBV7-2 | CASSLAGLGYVEQFF | TGTGCCAGCAGCTTAGCGGGACTAGGGTATGTGGAGCAGTTCTTC
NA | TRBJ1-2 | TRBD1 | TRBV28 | CASSRSGTGPGYTF | TGTGCCAGCAGCCGCTCCGGGACAGGGCCCGGCTACACCTTC
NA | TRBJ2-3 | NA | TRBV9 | CASSVGPGGTDTQYF | TGTGCCAGCAGCGTAGGGCCCGGCGGCACAGATACGCAGTATTTT
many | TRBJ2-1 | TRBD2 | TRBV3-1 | CASSHRTSGGLDEQFF | TGTGCCAGCAGCCACAGGACTAGCGGGGGGCTGGATGAGCAGTTCTTC
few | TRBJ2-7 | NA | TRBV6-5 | CASSYRGFEEQYF | TGTGCCAGCAGTTACCGAGGGTTTGAGGAGCAGTACTTC
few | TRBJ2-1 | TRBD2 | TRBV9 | CASSVEGGRARNEQFF | TGTGCCAGCAGCGTAGAGGGTGGGAGGGCACGAAATGAGCAGTTCTTC
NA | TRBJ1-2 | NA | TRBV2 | CASSPVRGFVDYGYTF | TGTGCCAGCAGTCCGGTTAGGGGTTTCGTGGACTATGGCTACACCTTC
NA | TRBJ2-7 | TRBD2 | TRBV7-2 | CASSLKRLAGGSEQYF | TGTGCCAGCAGCTTAAAGCGTCTAGCGGGGGGCTCCGAGCAGTACTTC
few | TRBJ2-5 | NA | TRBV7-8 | CASSLGGKAETQYF | TGTGCCAGCAGCCTAGGGGGGAAGGCCGAGACCCAGTACTTC
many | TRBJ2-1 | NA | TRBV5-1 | CASSLAAPGLPINNEQFF | TGCGCCAGCAGCTTGGCCGCCCCGGGTCTACCAATAAACAATGAGCAGTTCTTC
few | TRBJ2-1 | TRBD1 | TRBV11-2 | CASSLERTGADEQFF | TGTGCCAGCAGCTTAGAAAGGACAGGGGCGGATGAGCAGTTCTTC
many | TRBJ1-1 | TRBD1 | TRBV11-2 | CASSPRPGTVGGHTEAFF | TGTGCCAGCAGCCCTAGACCCGGGACAGTCGGAGGGCACACTGAAGCTTTCTTT
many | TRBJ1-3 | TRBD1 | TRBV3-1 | CASSHRDRGRNTIYF | TGTGCCAGCAGCCACCGGGACAGGGGTAGAAACACCATATATTTT
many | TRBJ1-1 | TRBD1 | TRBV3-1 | CASTRQGRNTEAFF | TGTGCCAGCACACGACAGGGCCGGAACACTGAAGCTTTCTTT
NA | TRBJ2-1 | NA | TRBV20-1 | CSARDEGPNNEQFF | TGCAGTGCTAGAGATGAGGGACCAAACAATGAGCAGTTCTTC
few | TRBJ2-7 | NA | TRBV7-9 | CASSLGRGGYEQYF | TGTGCCAGCAGCTTAGGCAGGGGCGGCTACGAGCAGTACTTC
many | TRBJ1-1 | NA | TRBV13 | CASSLFLGTGNTEAFF | TGTGCCAGCAGCTTATTTCTCGGGACGGGGAACACTGAAGCTTTCTTT
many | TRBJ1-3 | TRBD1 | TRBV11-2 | CASSPHRTGESRGNTIYF | TGTGCCAGCAGCCCCCACCGGACAGGGGAAAGTCGGGGAAACACCATATATTTT
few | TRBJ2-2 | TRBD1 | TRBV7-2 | CASRPTGGTGELFF | TGTGCCAGCAGGCCGACAGGGGGCACCGGGGAGCTGTTTTTT
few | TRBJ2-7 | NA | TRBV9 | CASSVEQGASEQYF | TGTGCCAGCAGCGTAGAACAGGGCGCCTCCGAGCAGTACTTC
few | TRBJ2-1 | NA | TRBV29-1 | CSVGGDGSFYEQFF | TGCAGCGTTGGTGGGGATGGATCGTTTTATGAGCAGTTCTTC
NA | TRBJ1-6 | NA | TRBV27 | CASSPRDNRGNSPLHF | TGTGCCAGCAGTCCCCGGGACAATCGAGGGAATTCACCCCTCCACTTT
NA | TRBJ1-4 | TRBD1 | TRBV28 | CASSTPTGYEKLFF | TGTGCCAGCAGTACCCCGACAGGGTACGAAAAACTGTTTTTT
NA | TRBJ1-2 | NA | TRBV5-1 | CASGKEGEIYGYTF | TGCGCCAGCGGCAAGGAGGGGGAGATCTATGGCTACACCTTC
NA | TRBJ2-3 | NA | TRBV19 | CASGLEGPTQYF | TGTGCCAGTGGACTTGAGGGGCCTACGCAGTATTTT
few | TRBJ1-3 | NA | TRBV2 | CATGGSGNTIYF | TGTGCCACGGGGGGCTCTGGAAACACCATATATTTT
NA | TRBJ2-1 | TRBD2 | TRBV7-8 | CASSLAGGPYEQFF | TGTGCCAGCAGCTTAGCGGGAGGGCCGTATGAGCAGTTCTTC
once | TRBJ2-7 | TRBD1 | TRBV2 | CATSDGDRGTYEQYF | TGTGCCACCTCAGATGGGGACAGGGGTACCTACGAGCAGTACTTC
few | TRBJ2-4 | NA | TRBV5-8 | CASSLGTSWRNIQYF | TGTGCCAGCAGCTTGGGGACGTCCTGGAGGAACATTCAGTACTTC
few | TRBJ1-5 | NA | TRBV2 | CASSSDGPYSNQPQHF | TGTGCCAGCAGTAGTGACGGGCCTTATAGCAATCAGCCCCAGCATTTT
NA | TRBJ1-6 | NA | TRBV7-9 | CASSSSRRGRNSPLHF | TGTGCCAGCAGCTCGTCACGTAGGGGACGCAATTCACCCCTCCACTTT
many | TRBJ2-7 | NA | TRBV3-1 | CASSPSLLAYEQYF | TGTGCCAGCAGCCCTAGCCTACTTGCCTACGAGCAGTACTTC
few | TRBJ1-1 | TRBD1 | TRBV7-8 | CASSEYRGTTEAFF | TGTGCCAGCAGCGAGTACAGGGGGACCACTGAAGCTTTCTTT
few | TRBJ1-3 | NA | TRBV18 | CASSPQTATGNTIYF | TGTGCCAGCTCACCACAGACTGCGACTGGAAACACCATATATTTT
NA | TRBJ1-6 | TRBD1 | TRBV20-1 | CSAHDRAGNSPLHF | TGCAGTGCTCACGACAGGGCCGGCAATTCACCCCTCCACTTT
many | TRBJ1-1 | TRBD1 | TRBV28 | CASSLFGTANTEAFF | TGTGCCAGCAGTTTATTCGGGACAGCGAACACTGAAGCTTTCTTT
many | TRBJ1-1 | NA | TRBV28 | CASSPNPGPGNTEAFF | TGTGCCAGCAGTCCCAACCCGGGTCCTGGGAACACTGAAGCTTTCTTT
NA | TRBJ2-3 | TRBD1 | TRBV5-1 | CASSLGTGYSDTQYF | TGCGCCAGCAGCTTGGGGACAGGGTATTCAGATACGCAGTATTTT
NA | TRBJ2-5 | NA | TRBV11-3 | CASSHVLGHETQYF | TGTGCCAGCAGCCATGTGTTGGGCCACGAGACCCAGTACTTC
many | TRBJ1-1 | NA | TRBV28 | CASSLVLGTEAFF | TGTGCCAGCAGTTTGGTCTTGGGCACTGAAGCTTTCTTT
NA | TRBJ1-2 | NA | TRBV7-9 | CASSLSPRGSSGGYTF | TGTGCCAGCAGCTTGTCCCCCCGTGGATCATCAGGGGGCTACACCTTC
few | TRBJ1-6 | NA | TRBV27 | CASSYDRSNSPLHF | TGTGCCAGCAGTTACGACAGGTCCAATTCACCCCTCCACTTT
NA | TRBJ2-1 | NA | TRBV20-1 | CSASRDAEQFF | TGCAGTGCTTCTAGGGATGCTGAGCAGTTCTTC